This T cell receptor beta chain was sequenced for a study of early T cells in non-severe SARS-CoV-2 infection. This clonotype has ten or more counts. Its target is unknown. MiXCR, run by TCRdb on the 5' RACE reads, gives a single entry per CDR3 protein. Among 80,000 to 95,000 distinct CDR3 sequences listed, 9% to 15% were seen once. Overall study results and limits: VDJdb matching skewed toward anti-spike CD8 responses, missing private and CD4 specificities.

The clonotype was recovered from an adult who was a healthcare worker with PCR-confirmed SARS-CoV-2 infection or an uninfected control (not recorded which). Sequenced: whole blood.

The CDR3 nucleotides read TGTGCCATCAGTGTGTCGGGACAAAAACTGTTTTTT. Translated: CAISVSGQKLFF. The chain uses TRBV10-3 and TRBJ1-4; maybe TRBD1 (5 bases). V was cut by 4 bases and J by 9 bases, with 9 bases left in between. In germline, CDR1 is ENHRY, CDR2 SYGVKD. The CDR3 covers 12 residues.